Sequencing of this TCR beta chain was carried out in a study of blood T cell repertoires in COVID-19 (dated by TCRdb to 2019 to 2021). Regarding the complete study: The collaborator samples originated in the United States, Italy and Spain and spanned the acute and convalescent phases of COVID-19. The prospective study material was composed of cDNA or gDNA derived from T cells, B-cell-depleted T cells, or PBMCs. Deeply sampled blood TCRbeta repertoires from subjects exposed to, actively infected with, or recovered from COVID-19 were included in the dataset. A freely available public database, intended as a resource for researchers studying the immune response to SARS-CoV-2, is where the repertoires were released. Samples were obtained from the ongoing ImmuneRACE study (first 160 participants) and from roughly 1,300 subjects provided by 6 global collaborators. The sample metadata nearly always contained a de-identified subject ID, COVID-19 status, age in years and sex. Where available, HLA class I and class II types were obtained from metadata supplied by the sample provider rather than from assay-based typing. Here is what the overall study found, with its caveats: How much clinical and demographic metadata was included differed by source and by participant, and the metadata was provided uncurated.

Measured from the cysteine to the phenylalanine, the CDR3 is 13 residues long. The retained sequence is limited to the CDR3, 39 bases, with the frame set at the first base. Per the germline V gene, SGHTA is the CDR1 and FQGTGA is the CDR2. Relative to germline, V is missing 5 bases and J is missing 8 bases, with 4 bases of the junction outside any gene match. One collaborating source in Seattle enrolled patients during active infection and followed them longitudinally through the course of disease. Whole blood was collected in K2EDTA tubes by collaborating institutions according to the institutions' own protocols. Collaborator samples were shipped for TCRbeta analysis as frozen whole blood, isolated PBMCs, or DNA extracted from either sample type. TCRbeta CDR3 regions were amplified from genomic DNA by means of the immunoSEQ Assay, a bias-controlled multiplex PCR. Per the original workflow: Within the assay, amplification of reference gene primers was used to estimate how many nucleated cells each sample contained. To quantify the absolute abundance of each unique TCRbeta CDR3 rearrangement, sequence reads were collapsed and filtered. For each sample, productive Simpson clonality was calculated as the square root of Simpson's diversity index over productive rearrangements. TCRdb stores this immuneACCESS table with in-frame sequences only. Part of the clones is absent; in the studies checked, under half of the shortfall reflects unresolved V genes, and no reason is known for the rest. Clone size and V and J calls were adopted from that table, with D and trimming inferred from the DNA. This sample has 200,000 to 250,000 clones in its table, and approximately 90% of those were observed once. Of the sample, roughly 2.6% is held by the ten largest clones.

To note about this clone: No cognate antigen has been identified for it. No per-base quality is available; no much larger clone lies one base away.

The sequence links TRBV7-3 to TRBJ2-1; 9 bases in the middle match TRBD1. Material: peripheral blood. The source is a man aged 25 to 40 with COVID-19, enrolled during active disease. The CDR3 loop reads CASSRTGGDEQFF. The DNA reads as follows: TGTGCCAGCAGCCGTACAGGGGGCGATGAGCAGTTCTTC.